The 9 T cell receptor beta chains in this list originate from one sample, sequenced in a study of blood T cells in healthy people across ages. Alongside a J-beta primer mix, a sample-barcoded 5' primer served in a second PCR lasting roughly 6 to 11 cycles. One entry per CDR3 protein results from TCRdb running MiXCR on the 5' RACE reads. The sample yields over 1.5 million distinct CDR3 sequences, approximately 50% seen once. Sequencing used blood. Receptors were obtained from a woman aged 40-49 years in good health.

The rearrangement joins TRBV27 to TRBJ2-7, with TRBD1 identical over 7 bases. The V gene's germline CDR1 is MNHEY and CDR2 SMNVEV (reference sequence). The CDR3 length is 15 residues. V dropped 3 bases and J dropped 7; count of bases not matched to a gene: 12. This CDR3 reads CASSFPDRVPNEQYF. DNA of the CDR3: TGTGCCAGCAGTTTCCCAGACAGGGTCCCCAATGAGCAGTACTTC.

This clonotype has only a few counts. This chain joins TRBV4-3 and TRBJ2-3, with 9 bases matching TRBD1. Unmatched junction bases numbered 10, after V lost 3 bases and J lost 6 bases. Germline assignment: CDR1 LGHNA and CDR2 YSLEER. The CDR3 spans 16 residues. As DNA, the CDR3 is TGCGCCAGCAGCCAGGAAATACAGGGGGCAGATGATACGCAGTATTTT. Translating it yields CASSQEIQGADDTQYF.

This chain links TRBV28 with TRBJ1-2, with 11 nucleotides matching TRBD1. Losses at the gene ends were 6 bases for V and 8 bases for J; bases not matched to a gene: 8. Germline V gene lookup returns CDR1 MDHEN and CDR2 SYDVKM. The CDR3 has 14 amino acids. The CDR3 nucleotides are TGTGCCAGCAGCAGGACAGGGGGCGCACGAGGCTACACCTTC. As protein: CASSRTGGARGYTF.

The gene calls are TRBV20-1 and TRBJ2-1, with D possibly matching TRBD2 (5 bases). The V gene lost 5 bases and the J gene lost 4 bases, with 21 bases spanning the gap. Germline CDR1 is DFQATT and CDR2 is SNEGSKA (reference sequence). The CDR3 sequence is 16 residues long. CDR3 in amino acids: CSASDPLVGAYNEQFF. For the CDR3, the DNA is TGCAGTGCTTCCGACCCCCTGGTGGGAGCTTACAATGAGCAGTTCTTC.

This rearrangement joins TRBV4-1 to TRBJ1-2; the D gene is possibly TRBD1 (5 bases). Trimming took 1 base from V and 2 from J, leaving 11 bases between them. The CDR3 spans 15 residues. Per the germline V gene, CDR1 is MGHRA and CDR2 is YSYEKL. CDR3 amino acids: CASSQATGVNYGYTF. CDR3 DNA sequence: TGCGCCAGCAGCCAAGCGACGGGGGTCAACTATGGCTACACCTTC.

This rearrangement joins TRBV6-6 to TRBJ2-4; a possible D gene is TRBD1 (6 bases). The DNA end favors TRBJ2-7, so the J call may be wrong. Germline V gene lookup returns CDR1 MNHNY and CDR2 SVGAGI (reference sequence). This CDR3 contains 13 residues. This CDR3 reads CASSYLGQGEQYF. Written as DNA, the CDR3 is TGTGCCAGCAGTTACCTGGGACAAGGCGAGCAGTACTTC.

This clonotype has only a few counts. This sequence joins TRBV7-9 and TRBJ1-2; unclear D gene. Trimming cost V 4 bases and J 1 base, with 16 bases left between them. Germline lookup yields CDR1 SEHNR and CDR2 FQNEAQ (reference sequence). There are 16 residues in the CDR3. CDR3 protein: CASSSTLTLLNYGYTF. DNA of the CDR3: TGTGCCAGCAGCTCGACCTTGACACTACTTAACTATGGCTACACCTTC. Using reference TRBV7-9 and TRBJ1-2 for the parts outside the CDR3, the full variable domain is DTGVSQNPRHKITKRGQNVTFRCDPISEHNRLYWYRQTLGQGPEFLTYFQNEAQLEKSRLLSDRFSAERPKGSFSTLEIQRTEQGDSAMYLCASSSTLTLLNYGYTFGSGTRLTVV.

The chain is built from TRBV24-1 and TRBJ2-3, with 8 bases lining up with TRBD2. Trimming removed 8 bases from V and 2 bases from J; junction bases left unmatched: 5. The length of the CDR3 is 14 residues. In germline, CDR1 is KGHDR, CDR2 SFDVKD. CDR3 protein: CATTSGSPTDTQYF. CDR3 coding DNA: TGTGCCACCACTAGCGGGTCCCCCACAGATACGCAGTATTTT.

As for this clonotype: One junction end disagrees with the germline gene, perhaps due to a read error. The V call is TRBV6-5, the J call TRBJ2-3; tentatively, D is TRBD1 (5 bases). CDR3 size: 16 residues. Per the germline V gene, CDR1 is MNHEY and CDR2 is SVGAGI. This CDR3 is CASNTLGRVERDTQYF. The CDR3 DNA reads as TGTGCCAGCAATACATTGGGCAGGGTGGAGAGAGATACGCAGTATTTC.